The clone carrying this T cell receptor beta chain showed up just a few times. Antigen: not known. Other DNA sequences in the same sample also yield this CDR3. The CDR3 extends over 15 amino acids. Germline trimming cut 1 base from V and 4 bases from J; bases unmatched to any gene: 6. Looked up from germline, CDR1 is SGHRS and CDR2 is YFSETQ. The data originate from a study of a mutant IDH1 vaccine in newly diagnosed glioma. About the study: Treated patients, averaging around 40 years, were around 62% male and about 38% female. The earlier regimen, radiotherapy, temozolomide, or both, was most often both.

As for time point: baseline, week 1 (first vaccination visit). Described treatment: pre-vaccination baseline after standard-of-care therapy. The study enrolled donors with new WHO grade 3 or 4 IDH1-mutant, ATRX-lost astrocytomas. Study-level points and caveats: There were vaccine-induced immune responses in around 93% of the patients.

Profiled with immunoSEQ multiplex PCR; TCRdb holds only in-frame clones, not every one. The sample holds about 98,000 clones, around 90% seen once. This specimen consisted of PBMCs, obtained from a glioma patient treated with radiotherapy, temozolomide or both. The TCR sequence derives from a woman aged 45-65 years with glioma. The chain couples TRBV5-1 to TRBJ2-3; 7 nucleotides agree with TRBD2. DNA of the CDR3: TGCGCCAGCAGCTTGATGGGCGGGAGCGCAGATACGCAGTATTTT. It translates to CASSLMGGSADTQYF. Variable domain in full (rest from reference TRBV5-1 and TRBJ2-3): KAGVTQTPRYLIKTRGQQVTLSCSPISGHRSVSWYQQTPGQGLQFLFEYFSETQRNKGNFPGRFSGRQFSNSRSEMNVSTLELGDSALYLCASSLMGGSADTQYFGPGTRLTVL.